Presented here are 32 T cell receptor beta chains from one specimen sequenced in a study of breast tumors, draining lymph nodes, adjacent tissues. TCRdb recomputed calls from the multiplex PCR reads with MiXCR, one row per CDR3 protein. The data show 130,000 or so distinct CDR3 sequences, with about 20% seen just once and 2% to 2.5% held by the top ten. The lymph nodes were axillary draining lymph nodes from breast cancer patients. What was sequenced was axillary lymph node tissue. These receptors were collected from a female donor with breast cancer. Some clones in this sample may be carry-over from other donors' samples.

In its sample, this clonotype was seen many times. The J gene is TRBJ2-1, the V gene TRBV6-1; 10 bases are shared with TRBD2. Trimming cost V 8 bases and J 9 bases; bases outside gene matches: 16. The CDR3 runs 16 residues. Germline CDR1 reads MNHNS; CDR2 reads SASEGT. CDR3 residues: CASCSEVAGGTAEQFF. The DNA of the CDR3 is TGTGCCAGCTGCAGCGAGGTAGCGGGAGGAACAGCTGAGCAGTTCTTC.

Many counts were recorded for this clonotype. The chain is built from TRBV7-2 and TRBJ2-3; TRBD2 agrees at 11 bases. The J segment lost 0 bases and the V segment lost 1 base, leaving 0 bases of the junction unmatched. CDR1 SGHTA and CDR2 FQGNSA come from the germline V gene. This CDR3 region has 16 residues. The CDR3: CASSLVAGGSTDTQYF. The CDR3 region has the DNA TGTGCCAGCAGCTTAGTAGCGGGAGGGAGCACAGATACGCAGTATTTT.

This clonotype was counted ten times or more. This chain links TRBV20-1 with TRBJ2-7; 7 nucleotides agree with TRBD1. Germline CDR1 DFQATT, CDR2 SNEGSKA (reference sequence). This CDR3 spans 14 amino acids. After removal of 5 bases from V and 0 bases from J, the junction contained 7 bases not matched to a gene. In DNA form, the CDR3 reads TGCAGTGCTCCTAACCGGGACAGCTCCTACGAGCAGTACTTC. Its translation: CSAPNRDSSYEQYF.

This clonotype came up many times. The chain joins TRBV5-1 to TRBJ2-7; 8 bases map to TRBD1. Per germline, CDR1 SGHRS and CDR2 YFSETQ. The CDR3 sequence is 16 residues long. J lost 3 bases, V lost 0 bases, and 8 bases had no gene match. CDR3 coding DNA: TGCGCCAGCAGCTTGGGGGTGGGGACAGGAAACTACGAGCAGTACTTC. This encodes CASSLGVGTGNYEQYF. The full variable domain, in which reference TRBV5-1 and TRBJ2-7 provide the parts outside the CDR3, is KAGVTQTPRYLIKTRGQQVTLSCSPISGHRSVSWYQQTPGQGLQFLFEYFSETQRNKGNFPGRFSGRQFSNSRSEMNVSTLELGDSALYLCASSLGVGTGNYEQYFGPGTRLTVT.

This clonotype was counted ten times or more. This rearrangement joins TRBV30 to TRBJ1-6; no definite D call. Trimming shortened V by 0 bases and J by 7 bases, and 13 bases separated the two germline ends. Looked up from germline, CDR1 is GTSNPN and CDR2 is SVGIG (reference sequence). The CDR3 spans 15 residues. The CDR3 loop is CAWSVAGRINSPLHF. The CDR3 nucleotides read TGTGCCTGGAGTGTTGCAGGACGGATAAATTCACCCCTCCACTTT.

This clonotype appeared many times. This chain joins TRBV7-2 and TRBJ1-5; D gene unclear. CDR3 length: 13 amino acids. CDR1 is SGHTA, CDR2 FQGNSA, per germline. Trimming removed 4 bases at V and 7 bases at J, with 11 bases between. The CDR3 sequence: CASSSDLAQPQHF. DNA of the CDR3: TGTGCCAGCAGCTCGGACCTGGCCCAGCCCCAGCATTTT. Using reference TRBV7-2 and TRBJ1-5 for the parts outside the CDR3, the full variable domain is GAGVSQSPSNKVTEKGKDVELRCDPISGHTALYWYRQSLGQGLEFLIYFQGNSAPDKSGLPSDRFSAERTGGSVSTLTIQRTQQEDSAVYLCASSSDLAQPQHFGDGTRLSIL.

The chain uses TRBV18 and TRBJ1-2; 7 nucleotides match TRBD1. The V gene's germline CDR1 is KGHSH and CDR2 LQKENI. The V gene end was trimmed by 5 bases and the J gene end by 7 bases; junction bases not matched to a gene: 10. The CDR3 has 14 amino acids. The CDR3 coding sequence is TGTGCCAGCTCAGCCGGGACAGACACGCGTGGCTACACCTTC. Translated: CASSAGTDTRGYTF.

The table lists this clonotype with many counts. The chain recombines TRBV6-6 with TRBJ2-3; unclear D gene. Germline V gene sequence: CDR1 MNHNY, CDR2 SVGAGI (reference sequence). V lost 4 bases and J 5 bases, leaving 7 bases between the germline ends. The CDR3 loop spans 12 amino acids. The CDR3 here is CASSFEVDTQYF. CDR3 sequence (DNA): TGTGCCAGCAGTTTTGAAGTAGATACGCAGTATTTT.

In the case of this clonotype: A much more abundant neighbour one base away suggests this may be a read error. J is TRBJ2-7 and V is TRBV27; D is perhaps TRBD1 (7 bases). The CDR3 covers 15 residues. Germline CDR1 MNHEY, CDR2 SMNVEV (reference sequence). Trimming shortened V by 6 bases and J by 4 bases, and 19 bases separated the two germline ends. The CDR3 protein is CASSPRGDQRYEQYF. CDR3 bases: TGTGCCAGCAGCCCCAGGGGGGACCAAAGGTACGAGCAGTACTTC.

The table lists this clonotype with many counts. One junction end does not reproduce the germline sequence, and a read error may be involved. The V call is TRBV5-1, the J call TRBJ2-5, with no clear D. From germline, CDR1 is SGHRS and CDR2 YFSETQ. This CDR3 has 10 amino acids. The CDR3 DNA reads as TGCGCCAGCACCGAAGAGGCCCAGTACTTC. Translating gives CASTEEAQYF.

In its sample, this clonotype was seen many times. CDR3 coding DNA: TGTGCCAGCAGCGCGTATAGCGGGGACAATGAGCAGTTCTTC. This sequence encodes CASSAYSGDNEQFF. The rearrangement links TRBV5-6 to TRBJ2-1, with 8 bases aligning to TRBD2. CDR3 size: 14 residues. Germline CDR1 and CDR2: SGHDT and YYEEEE. Germline trimming cut 4 bases from V and 5 bases from J; bases unmatched to any gene: 5.

This clonotype showed up just a few times. V gene TRBV4-1 combines with J gene TRBJ2-2, with unresolved D. The CDR3 totals 15 residues. The V end lost 4 bases, the J end lost 7 bases, and 16 bases lay between the germline ends. Germline V CDR1 and CDR2: MGHRA, YSYEKL. The CDR3 DNA is TGCGCCAGCAGCCCACTGACGCTCAAAGGCGGGGAGCTGTTTTTT. It encodes CASSPLTLKGGELFF.

This clonotype showed up just once. The CDR3 region is CASSFQRTSGRVDEQFF. Written as DNA, the CDR3 is TGTGCCAGCAGTTTCCAGAGGACTAGCGGGAGGGTAGATGAGCAGTTCTTC. The chain links TRBV28 to TRBJ2-1, with 15 bases fitting TRBD2. The V and J ends lost 3 bases and 8 bases, in that order; junction bases with no gene match: 8. This CDR3 spans 17 amino acids. Per the germline V gene, CDR1 is MDHEN and CDR2 is SYDVKM.

Concerning this clonotype itself: At one end the junction does not follow the germline gene, possibly because of a read error. This rearrangement joins TRBV20-1 to TRBJ2-3; TRBD1 is a possible D gene (6 bases). The CDR3 covers 16 residues. CDR1 and CDR2 from the germline V gene are DFQATT and SNEGSKA (reference sequence). The CDR3 reads CSASGDNRESTDTQYF. CDR3 nucleotide sequence: TGCAGTGCTAGTGGGGATAACAGGGAAAGCACAGATACGCAGTATTTC.

Remarks on this clonotype: This clone may be a read error of a much larger clone one base away. The chain carries TRBV12-3 or TRBV12-4 and TRBJ2-7; the match to TRBD2 covers 11 bases. With V trimmed by 5 bases and J by 2 bases, 14 bases remained unmatched. CDR3 length: 18 amino acids. The CDR3 here is CASSRGGLAERSAYEQYF. The DNA for the CDR3 is TGTGCCAGCAGTCGGGGGGGACTAGCGGAAAGGAGCGCCTACGAGCAGTACTTC.

The chain couples TRBV15 to TRBJ1-6; TRBD1 agrees at 9 bases. Germline CDR1 LNHNV, CDR2 YYDKDF (reference sequence). V lost 5 bases to trimming and J lost 5 bases; unmatched junction nucleotides: 1. The CDR3 spans 14 residues. This CDR3 reads CATSRQGDNSPLHF. As DNA, the CDR3 is TGTGCCACCAGCCGACAGGGGGATAATTCACCCCTCCACTTT. Filled out from reference TRBV15 and TRBJ1-6, the complete variable domain reads DAMVIQNPRYQVTQFGKPVTLSCSQTLNHNVMYWYQQKSSQAPKLLFHYYDKDFNNEADTPDNFQSRRPNTSFCFLDIRSPGLGDTAMYLCATSRQGDNSPLHFGNGTRLTVT.

The sample holds many counts of this clonotype. This chain connects TRBV20-1 to TRBJ2-7; D not certain. This CDR3 has 14 residues. Trimming took off 2 bases at V and 1 base at J, with 12 bases between the two ends. Germline V CDR1 and CDR2: DFQATT, SNEGSKA (reference sequence). The CDR3 coding sequence is TGCAGTGCTAGAAATCTGCTGGGTTCCTACGAGCAGTACTTC. This codes for CSARNLLGSYEQYF.

This clonotype was seen ten or more times. The genes are TRBV18 and TRBJ2-5; TRBD2 aligns across 7 bases. After removal of 4 bases from V and 5 bases from J, the junction contained 4 bases not matched to a gene. Germline loops: CDR1 KGHSH, CDR2 LQKENI. The CDR3 has 13 residues. In DNA form, the CDR3 reads TGTGCCAGCTCACTGGAGCGGGACGAGACCCAGTACTTC. It translates to CASSLERDETQYF.

This clonotype showed up many times. This chain uses TRBV7-9 with TRBJ2-1; 10 bases fit TRBD1. There are 14 residues in the CDR3. J lost 5 bases, V lost 5 bases, and 3 bases had no gene match. Germline V gives CDR1 SEHNR, CDR2 FQNEAQ (reference sequence). The CDR3: CASSAGTGDNEQFF. DNA for the CDR3: TGTGCCAGCAGCGCCGGGACAGGGGACAATGAGCAGTTCTTC.

Details on this clonotype: A clone one base away is much larger, so this may be a read error. The V and J genes are TRBV7-9 and TRBJ2-1; 8 nucleotides align to TRBD1. This CDR3 is 12 amino acids long. In germline, CDR1 is SEHNR, CDR2 FQNEAQ (reference sequence). Written as DNA, the CDR3 is TGTGCCGGCAGCCTTGGACAGGGTCCGCAGTTCTTC. Protein product: CAGSLGQGPQFF.

This clonotype was counted many times. V usage is TRBV6-6 and J usage is TRBJ2-7, with D perhaps matching TRBD1 or TRBD2 (6 bases each). The CDR3 has 16 residues. Germline CDR1 is MNHNY and CDR2 is SVGAGI (reference sequence). Trimming shortened V by 4 bases and J by 1 base, and 17 bases separated the two germline ends. The CDR3 nucleotides are TGTGCCAGCAGTTCGGGGCCGGGGGCGGGATCCTACGAGCAGTACTTC. Residues: CASSSGPGAGSYEQYF.

This clonotype occurred many times. This CDR3 is CAITVQENTGELFF. The CDR3 nucleotides read TGTGCCATCACCGTCCAGGAGAACACCGGGGAGCTGTTTTTT. The rearrangement joins TRBV10-3 to TRBJ2-2; no clear D gene. The CDR3 runs to 14 residues. The V end was cut by 7 bases, the J end by 1 base, with 10 bases between. The germline V gene has CDR1 ENHRY and CDR2 SYGVKD.

As for this clonotype: A read error may be the cause here, since a much bigger clone is one base away. This chain links TRBV10-3 with TRBJ2-5, with 8 bases matching TRBD1. CDR3 length: 15 residues. V lost 6 bases, J lost 5 bases, and 11 bases stayed unmatched. CDR1 and CDR2 (germline): ENHRY, SYGVKD. CDR3 in amino acids: CAISTTTGGIETQYF. The CDR3, as DNA: TGTGCCATCAGCACAACTACAGGGGGTATTGAGACCCAGTACTTC.

This clonotype was detected many times. CDR3 region: CASSPRDRLVETQYF. In nucleotides, the CDR3 is TGTGCCAGTAGTCCAAGGGACAGGTTGGTAGAGACCCAGTACTTC. The chain recombines TRBV19 with TRBJ2-5, with 8 positions matching TRBD1. The CDR3 covers 15 residues. Germline lookup yields CDR1 LNHDA and CDR2 SQIVND (reference sequence). J gave up 4 bases and V 5 bases, and 9 bases lay outside the gene matches. Based on the CDR3 plus reference TRBV19 and TRBJ2-5, the full variable domain is DGGITQSPKYLFRKEGQNVTLSCEQNLNHDAMYWYRQDPGQGLRLIYYSQIVNDFQKGDIAEGYSVSREKKESFPLTVTSAQKNPTAFYLCASSPRDRLVETQYFGPGTRLLVL.

This clonotype was observed many times. The chain has TRBV2 and TRBJ2-7, with 9 bases aligning to TRBD1. The CDR3 is made up of 14 amino acids. Germline-derived CDR1 and CDR2 are SNHLY and FYNNEI. V lost 7 bases and J lost 4; bases outside the gene matches: 8. The chain's CDR3 is CASTPGQGSYEQYF. The CDR3 nucleotides read TGTGCCAGCACCCCGGGACAGGGAAGTTACGAGCAGTACTTC.

This clonotype was observed at least ten times. The rearrangement links TRBV20-1 to TRBJ2-5; D remains unclear. From germline, CDR1 is DFQATT and CDR2 SNEGSKA (reference sequence). This CDR3 has 14 amino acids. Trimming pared 0 bases from V and 2 bases from J, leaving 10 bases between. CDR3 nucleotide sequence: TGCAGTGCTAGAGATGGAAGACCACAAGAGACCCAGTACTTC. It is translated as CSARDGRPQETQYF.

At least ten counts were recorded for this clonotype. V gene TRBV3-1 combines with J gene TRBJ2-7; weak D call: TRBD2 (6 bases). The germline V gene encodes CDR1 LGHDT and CDR2 YNNKEL (reference sequence). V lost 4 bases and J lost 3, with 19 bases in between. This CDR3 spans 16 amino acids. In nucleotides, the CDR3 is TGTGCCAGCAGCCTCGGAGGGTTAGTATTCAGCTACGAGCAGTACTTC. This codes for CASSLGGLVFSYEQYF.

This clonotype appeared many times. V usage is TRBV11-3 and J usage is TRBJ2-7; D is uncertain. Germline loops: CDR1 SGHNT, CDR2 YENEEA. This CDR3 contains 14 residues. V gave up 5 bases and J gave up 1 base, with 12 bases separating them. The CDR3 DNA follows: TGTGCCAGCAGCCACCCGCAGGTATCCTACGAGCAGTACTTC. Amino acids: CASSHPQVSYEQYF.

In this sample, this clonotype turned up many times. The V gene is TRBV30, the J gene TRBJ2-1, with TRBD2 matching 8 bases. Germline CDR1 GTSNPN, CDR2 SVGIG (reference sequence). Losses at the gene ends were 5 bases for V and 0 bases for J; bases not matched to a gene: 6. The CDR3 covers 15 residues. The CDR3 spells CAWASSGSSYNEQFF. The CDR3 DNA follows: TGTGCCTGGGCCTCGAGCGGGAGCTCCTACAATGAGCAGTTCTTC. Drawing the rest from reference TRBV30 and TRBJ2-1, the complete variable domain is SQTIHQWPATLVQPVGSPLSLECTVEGTSNPNLYWYRQAAGRGLQLLFYSVGIGQISSEVPQNLSASRPQDRQFILSSKKLLLSDSGFYLCAWASSGSSYNEQFFGPGTRLTVL.

The table lists this clonotype with many counts. J is TRBJ2-3 and V is TRBV5-4; 7 bases are a match to TRBD2. The germline gives CDR1 SGHNT, CDR2 YYREEE (reference sequence). V was clipped by 1 base and J by 2 bases; unmatched bases: 10. This CDR3 is built from 17 residues. As DNA, the CDR3 is TGTGCCAGCAGCTTGTCATCTAGCGGAGGCCCCACAGATACGCAGTATTTT. Its protein product is CASSLSSSGGPTDTQYF.

The table lists this clonotype with many counts. This sequence joins TRBV6-5 and TRBJ2-7; 8 bases line up with TRBD1. The CDR3 spans 15 residues. Germline V gives CDR1 MNHEY, CDR2 SVGAGI. Unmatched junction bases numbered 12, after V lost 6 bases and J lost 5 bases. CDR3 loop: CASRQGQARVHEQYF. The CDR3 coding sequence is TGTGCCAGCAGGCAGGGACAGGCTAGGGTCCACGAGCAGTACTTC.

About this clonotype: A much larger clone lies one base from this, so it may be a read error. V and J are TRBV12-3 or TRBV12-4 and TRBJ2-7; D possibly corresponds to TRBD2 (6 bases). The CDR3 spans 15 residues. Trimming removed 1 base from V and 5 bases from J, with 15 bases in between. CDR3 sequence: CASSLGGTGPHEQYF. The CDR3 DNA sequence: TGTGCCAGCAGTTTAGGAGGGACTGGGCCCCACGAGCAGTACTTC.